This T cell receptor beta chain stems from a study of identical twins (dated by TCRdb to about 2016). About the full investigation: TCR alpha and beta repertoires from monozygotic twins, unrelated adults of various ages and cord blood were deep-sequenced to test whether fetal clonotypes persist. To rule out contamination, replicate twin experiments were performed at different times with different library preparation protocols.

The CDR3 runs 15 amino acids, cysteine and phenylalanine included. Solely the CDR3 DNA is kept, with 45 bases framed from the first base. At the junction V is shortened by 4 bases and J by 5 bases; bases outside the gene matches: 7. Library preparation used 5' RACE. This sample was sequenced with an Illumina HiSeq 2000. A universal primer binding site was introduced by template switching, and a unique molecular identifier was present in the final cDNA, enabling accurate counting of TCR cDNA molecules. First-strand cDNA for TCR alpha and beta chains was synthesized from specific primers in the conserved constant-segment region. Each cDNA library was double barcoded, with a SMART-Mk sample barcode plus Illumina barcodes, to control for contamination. TruSeq adapter sequences along with Illumina sample barcodes were introduced in two successive PCR steps. TCR alpha and beta cDNA libraries were sequenced on the Illumina HiSeq platform with custom primers. As for the original processing: Unique molecular identifiers were extracted from raw reads with MiGEC, and CDR3 positions were determined with MiXCR. Recombination models were inferred per individual with the repgenHMM and IGoR tools using an EM algorithm. The tcR package in R was used for shared clonotype analysis, with sharing normalized by the product of cloneset sizes. To study raw recombination free of thymic and clonal selection effects, out-of-frame nonproductive sequences were analyzed. TCRdb ran its own pipeline on the public reads, namely fastp trimming at Q25 and MiXCR clone calling, and kept in-frame beta chains. One record per CDR3 amino acid sequence lists the most common genes and DNA. The V and J calls and clone size come from TCRdb's table, not from the authors' own analysis. The table for this sample lists around 480,000 distinct CDR3 sequences; roughly an eighth of them were counted only once. The top ten hold around 0.98% of the sample.

Summary of the overall study and its limitations: Conclusions relied on cross-sectional statistical analysis, since the same donors could not be followed over many years. Excess twin sharing in beta out-of-frame sequences was weaker because fewer shared sequences lowered the signal-to-noise ratio. Compared with coincidental sharing between unrelated individuals, out-of-frame TCR alpha sequences shared between twins had an excess of sequences with low generation probability. Invariant T cells such as MAIT and iNKT could partly confound zero-insertion analyses, though diverse VJ usage argued against this for most clonotypes. Out-of-frame TCR alpha sharing in monozygotic twins was systematically underestimated by recombination models, whereas sharing between unrelated individuals was in agreement with the recombination models. Fewer insertions were carried by abundant cord blood beta clonotypes; a weaker similar trend was observed in young adult naive repertoires, while no such trend was observed in memory repertoires.

Only healthy Caucasian donors were included. The twin cohort comprised three pairs of female monozygotic twins, all aged roughly 18 to 30 years. Positive isolation kits from Invitrogen were used to isolate CD4+ and CD8+ T cell populations. Ten or more counts support this clonotype. Its antigen remains unidentified. Per-nucleotide qualities are absent, and no much larger clonotype sits a single base away. The same data also went into a second study, on yellow fever vaccine responses in identical twins. Per the second study: According to the authors, the vaccine-induced T cell response in identical twins seemed to be partly convergent and partly specific to each individual. The study precisely tracked vaccine-responding T cell clones in identical twins.

This sequence uses TRBV12-3 or TRBV12-4 and TRBJ2-1, with 8 middle bases fitting TRBD2. Material for sequencing was CD4+ T cells sorted from blood. This clonotype originated in a woman between 18 and 29 years old in good health. The base sequence is TGTGCCAGCAGTTCGTCCGGACTAGCCCACAATGAGCAGTTCTTC. This codes for CASSSSGLAHNEQFF.